This T cell receptor (beta chain) comes out of a study of CD8 T cells in ankylosing spondylitis. Library preparation for TCR beta used quantitative 5'-RACE with molecular barcodes. A single record per CDR3 protein comes from TCRdb applying MiXCR to the 5' RACE reads. Of some 130,000 distinct CDR3 sequences in the sample, roughly 13% were seen once. Trimming cost V 3 bases and J 4 bases, with 19 bases left between them. Germline loops: CDR1 LGHDT, CDR2 YNNKEL (reference sequence). CDR3 length: 16 amino acids. This clonotype has a count of ten or more. Sequences were obtained from blood, either unsorted or a sorted T cell fraction (not recorded which). The rearrangement joins TRBV3-1 to TRBJ2-7; D perhaps matches TRBD1 (6 bases). This TCR was sampled from a female donor with ankylosing spondylitis or in good health (not recorded which). The chain's CDR3 is CASSQGSWGTQYEQYF. The CDR3 nucleotides are TGTGCCAGCAGCCAGGGCTCCTGGGGGACACAGTACGAGCAGTACTTC.